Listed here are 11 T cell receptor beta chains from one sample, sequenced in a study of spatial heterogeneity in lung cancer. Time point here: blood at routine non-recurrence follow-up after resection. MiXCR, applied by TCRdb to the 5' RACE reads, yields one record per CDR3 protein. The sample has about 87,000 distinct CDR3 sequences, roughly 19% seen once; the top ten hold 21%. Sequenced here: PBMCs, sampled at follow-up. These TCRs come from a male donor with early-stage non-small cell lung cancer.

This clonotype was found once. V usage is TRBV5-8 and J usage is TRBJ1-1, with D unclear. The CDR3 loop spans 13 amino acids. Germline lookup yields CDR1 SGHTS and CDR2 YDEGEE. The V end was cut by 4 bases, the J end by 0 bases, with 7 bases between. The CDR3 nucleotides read TGTGCCAGCAGCCCGAGCTTGAACACTGAAGCTTTCTTT. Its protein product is CASSPSLNTEAFF.

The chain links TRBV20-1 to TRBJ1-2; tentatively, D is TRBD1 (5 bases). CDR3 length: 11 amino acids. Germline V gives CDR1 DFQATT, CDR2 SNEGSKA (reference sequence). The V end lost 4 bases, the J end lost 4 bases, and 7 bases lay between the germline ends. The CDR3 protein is CSATGFYGYTF. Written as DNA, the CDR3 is TGCAGTGCTACAGGGTTCTATGGCTACACCTTC.

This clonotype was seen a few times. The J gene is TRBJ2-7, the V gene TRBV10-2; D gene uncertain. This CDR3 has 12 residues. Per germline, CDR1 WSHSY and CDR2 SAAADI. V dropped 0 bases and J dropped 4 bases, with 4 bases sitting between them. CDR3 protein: CASSESLYEQYV. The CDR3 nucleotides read TGCGCCAGCAGTGAGTCGTTGTACGAGCAGTACGTC.

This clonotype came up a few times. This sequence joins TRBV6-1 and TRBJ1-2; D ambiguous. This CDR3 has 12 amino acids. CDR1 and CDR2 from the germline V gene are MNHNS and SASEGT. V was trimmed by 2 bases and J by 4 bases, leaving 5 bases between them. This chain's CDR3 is CASSEQTYGYTF. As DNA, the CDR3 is TGTGCCAGCAGTGAACAGACCTATGGCTACACCTTC.

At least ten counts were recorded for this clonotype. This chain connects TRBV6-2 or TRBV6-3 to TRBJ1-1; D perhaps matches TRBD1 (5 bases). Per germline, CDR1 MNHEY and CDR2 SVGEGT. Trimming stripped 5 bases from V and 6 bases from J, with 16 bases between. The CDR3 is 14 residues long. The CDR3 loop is CASSRQGARSEAFF. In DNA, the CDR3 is TGTGCCAGCAGTCGACAAGGGGCCCGATCTGAAGCTTTCTTT.

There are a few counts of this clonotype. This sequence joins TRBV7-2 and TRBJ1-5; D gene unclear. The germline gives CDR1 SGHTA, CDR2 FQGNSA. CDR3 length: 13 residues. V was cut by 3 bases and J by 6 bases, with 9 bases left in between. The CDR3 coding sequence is TGTGCCAGCAGCTTTCTGCAAGGTCAGCCCCAGCATTTT. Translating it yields CASSFLQGQPQHF.

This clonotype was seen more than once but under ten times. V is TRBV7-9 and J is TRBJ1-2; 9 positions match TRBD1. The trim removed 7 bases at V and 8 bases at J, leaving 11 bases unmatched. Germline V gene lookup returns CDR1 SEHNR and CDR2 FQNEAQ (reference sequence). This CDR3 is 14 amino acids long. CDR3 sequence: CASTEGQGLSGYTF. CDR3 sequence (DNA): TGTGCCAGCACGGAGGGACAGGGTCTTTCAGGCTACACCTTC.

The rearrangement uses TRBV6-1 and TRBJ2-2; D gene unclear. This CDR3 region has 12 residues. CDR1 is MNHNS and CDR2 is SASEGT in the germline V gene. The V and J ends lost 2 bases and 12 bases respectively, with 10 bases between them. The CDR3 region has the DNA TGTGCCAGCAGTGAAACCTCCGGTCAGCTGTTTTTT. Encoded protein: CASSETSGQLFF.

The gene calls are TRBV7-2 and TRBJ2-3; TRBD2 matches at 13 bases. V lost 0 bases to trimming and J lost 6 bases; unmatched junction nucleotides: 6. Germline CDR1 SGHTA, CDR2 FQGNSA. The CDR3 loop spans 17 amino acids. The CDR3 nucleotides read TGTGCCAGCAGCTTAGCGGGACTAGCGGGATTGGCGGATACGCAGTATTTT. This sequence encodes CASSLAGLAGLADTQYF.

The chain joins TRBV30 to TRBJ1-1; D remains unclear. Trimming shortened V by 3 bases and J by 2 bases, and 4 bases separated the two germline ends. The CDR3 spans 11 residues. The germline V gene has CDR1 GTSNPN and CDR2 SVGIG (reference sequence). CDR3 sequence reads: CAWRHNTEAFF. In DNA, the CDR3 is TGTGCCTGGAGGCATAACACTGAAGCTTTCTTT.

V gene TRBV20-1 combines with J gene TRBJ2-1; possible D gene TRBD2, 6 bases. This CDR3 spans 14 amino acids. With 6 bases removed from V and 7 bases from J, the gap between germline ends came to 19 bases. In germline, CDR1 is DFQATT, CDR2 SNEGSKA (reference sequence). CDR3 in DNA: TGCAGTGCCTACTCCACAGGACGGGGGAATGAGCAGTTCTTC. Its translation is CSAYSTGRGNEQFF.